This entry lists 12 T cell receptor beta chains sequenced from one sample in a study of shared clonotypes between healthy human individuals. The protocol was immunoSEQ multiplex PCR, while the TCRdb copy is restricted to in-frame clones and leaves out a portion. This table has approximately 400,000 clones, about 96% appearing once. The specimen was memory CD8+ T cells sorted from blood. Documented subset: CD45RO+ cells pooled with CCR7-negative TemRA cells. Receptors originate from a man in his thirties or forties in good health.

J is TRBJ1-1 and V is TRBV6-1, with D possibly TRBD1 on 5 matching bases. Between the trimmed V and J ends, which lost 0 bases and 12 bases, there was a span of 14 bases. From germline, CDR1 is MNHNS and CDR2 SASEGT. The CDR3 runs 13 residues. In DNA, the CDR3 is TGTGCCAGCAGTGAAGCCCGCTTCGGGGGGACTTTCTTT. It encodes CASSEARFGGTFF.

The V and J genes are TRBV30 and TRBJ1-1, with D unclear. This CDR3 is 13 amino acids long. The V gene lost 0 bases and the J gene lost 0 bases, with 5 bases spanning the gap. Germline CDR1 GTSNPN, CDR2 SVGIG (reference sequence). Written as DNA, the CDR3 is TGTGCCTGGAGTGTACCCTTGAACACTGAAGCTTTCTTT. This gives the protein CAWSVPLNTEAFF.

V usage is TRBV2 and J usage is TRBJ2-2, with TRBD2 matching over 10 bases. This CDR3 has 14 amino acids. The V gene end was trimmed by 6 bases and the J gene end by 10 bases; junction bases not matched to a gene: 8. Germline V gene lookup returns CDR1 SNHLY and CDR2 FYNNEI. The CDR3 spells CASSTLAGAEELFF. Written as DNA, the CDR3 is TGTGCCAGCAGCACTCTAGCGGGAGCGGAGGAGCTGTTTTTT.

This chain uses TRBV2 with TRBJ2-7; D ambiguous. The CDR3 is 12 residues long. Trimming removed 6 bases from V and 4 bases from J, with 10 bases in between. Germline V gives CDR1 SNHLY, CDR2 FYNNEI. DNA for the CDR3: TGTGCCAGCAGCATCGGCTTTTACGAGCAGTACTTC. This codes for CASSIGFYEQYF.

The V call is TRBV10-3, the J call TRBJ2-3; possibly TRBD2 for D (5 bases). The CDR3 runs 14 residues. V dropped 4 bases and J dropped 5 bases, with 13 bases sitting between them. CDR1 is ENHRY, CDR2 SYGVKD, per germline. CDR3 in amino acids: CAISVRGAIDTQYF. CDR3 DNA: TGTGCCATCAGTGTACGGGGAGCGATAGATACGCAGTATTTT.

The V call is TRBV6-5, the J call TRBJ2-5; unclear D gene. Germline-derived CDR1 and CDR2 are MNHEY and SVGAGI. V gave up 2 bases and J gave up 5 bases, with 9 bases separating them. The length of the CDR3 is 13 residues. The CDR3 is CASSYEWRETQYF. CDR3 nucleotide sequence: TGTGCCAGCAGTTACGAATGGCGGGAGACCCAGTACTTC.

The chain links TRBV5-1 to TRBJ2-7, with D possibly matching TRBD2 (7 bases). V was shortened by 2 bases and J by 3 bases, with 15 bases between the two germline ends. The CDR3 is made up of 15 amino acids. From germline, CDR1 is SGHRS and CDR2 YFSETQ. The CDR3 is CASSFLQGGHYEQYF. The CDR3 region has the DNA TGCGCCAGCAGCTTTTTACAGGGAGGGCACTACGAGCAGTACTTC.

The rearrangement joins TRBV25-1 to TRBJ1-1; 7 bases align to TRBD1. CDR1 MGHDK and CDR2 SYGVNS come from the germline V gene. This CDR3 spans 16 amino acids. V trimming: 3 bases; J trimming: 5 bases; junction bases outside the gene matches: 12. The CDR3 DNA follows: TGTGCCAGCAGTGACCCTCGGACAGGCTCGGGTACTGAAGCTTTCTTT. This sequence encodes CASSDPRTGSGTEAFF.

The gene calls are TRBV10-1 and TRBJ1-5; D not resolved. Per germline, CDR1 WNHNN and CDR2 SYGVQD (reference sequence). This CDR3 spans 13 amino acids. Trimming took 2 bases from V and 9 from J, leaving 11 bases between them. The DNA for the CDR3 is TGCGCCAGCAGTGAGGGTCTTCGTCTGCCCCAGCATTTT. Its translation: CASSEGLRLPQHF.

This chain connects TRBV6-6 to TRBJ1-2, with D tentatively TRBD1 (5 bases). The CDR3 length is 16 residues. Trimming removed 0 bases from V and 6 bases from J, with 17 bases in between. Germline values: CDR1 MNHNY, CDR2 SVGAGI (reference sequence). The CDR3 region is CASSYSGMTARDGYTF. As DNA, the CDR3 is TGTGCCAGCAGTTACTCAGGGATGACAGCGAGGGATGGCTACACCTTC.

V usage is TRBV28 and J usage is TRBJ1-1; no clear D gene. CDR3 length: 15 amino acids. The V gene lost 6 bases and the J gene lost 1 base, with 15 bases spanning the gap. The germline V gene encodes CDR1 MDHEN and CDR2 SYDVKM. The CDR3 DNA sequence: TGTGCCAGCAGGAGCCCCGGAACCTCGAACACTGAAGCTTTCTTT. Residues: CASRSPGTSNTEAFF.

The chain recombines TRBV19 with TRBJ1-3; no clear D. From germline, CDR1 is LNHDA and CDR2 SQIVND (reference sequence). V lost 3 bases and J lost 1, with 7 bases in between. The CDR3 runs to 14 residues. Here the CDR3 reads CASSMMSSGNTIYF. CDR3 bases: TGTGCCAGTAGTATGATGTCTTCTGGAAACACCATATATTTT. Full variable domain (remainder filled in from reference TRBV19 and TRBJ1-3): DGGITQSPKYLFRKEGQNVTLSCEQNLNHDAMYWYRQDPGQGLRLIYYSQIVNDFQKGDIAEGYSVSREKKESFPLTVTSAQKNPTAFYLCASSMMSSGNTIYFGEGSWLTVV.